This T cell receptor (beta chain) was captured by sequencing in a study of blood T cells in healthy people across ages. In the study overall: Capturing about one barcoded beta molecule per two T cells was achieved by template switching.

This clonotype appeared a few times. Its matching antigen is unknown. The CDR3 is made up of 13 amino acids. Deletions cut 9 bases from V and 0 bases from J, with 11 bases between. Per germline, CDR1 MNHEY and CDR2 SMNVEV (reference sequence). Primers used in a second PCR of about 6 to 11 cycles were a sample-barcoded 5' primer and a J-beta primer mix. A template-switch adaptor that had 12 random nucleotides put a tag on each cDNA molecule. TCRdb reprocessed the 5' RACE reads with MiXCR, giving one entry per CDR3 protein. The data hold hundreds of thousands of distinct CDR3 sequences, with roughly 21% observed a single time. Findings and limits, study-wide: Higher diversity and more naive CD4+ cells were features of long-lived donors, compared to aged donors. PBMCs went unsorted, and a conclusive naive versus antigen-experienced comparison was therefore prevented.

The chain joins TRBV27 to TRBJ1-1; D gene ambiguous. The material sequenced was blood. This TCR derives from a man in his 70s in good health. CDR3 coding DNA: TGTGCCAGGGTACGGTCGATGAACACTGAAGCTTTCTTT. Amino acid sequence: CARVRSMNTEAFF.